The subject of this entry is one TCR beta chain. This specimen belongs to a study of blood T cell repertoires in COVID-19. Across the whole study: Collection of acute and convalescent COVID-19 samples took place in the United States, Italy and Spain.

Each recovered donor of Cohort 3 presented with two negative PCRs, clearance, or symptom resolution. CDR1 LNHDA and CDR2 SQIVND come from the germline V gene (reference sequence). The CDR3 is made up of 17 amino acids. The ends lost 1 base at V and 4 bases at J; junction bases unmatched: 9. Using immunoSEQ multiplex PCR, the repertoire was profiled, and TCRdb retains in-frame clones only, with some absent. The sample gives roughly 250,000 clones, 80% to 95% of which show up once; about 1.9% is in the top ten. Sequenced sample: PBMCs or T cells enriched from blood (not recorded which). The chain uses TRBV19 and TRBJ2-2; 7 bases are shared with TRBD1. This TCR was sampled from a woman aged 18-35 years who had recovered from COVID-19. CDR3 in DNA: TGTGCCAGTAGTATAGGACAGGGAATAGGTGGCACCGGGGAGCTGTTTTTT. Protein sequence: CASSIGQGIGGTGELFF.